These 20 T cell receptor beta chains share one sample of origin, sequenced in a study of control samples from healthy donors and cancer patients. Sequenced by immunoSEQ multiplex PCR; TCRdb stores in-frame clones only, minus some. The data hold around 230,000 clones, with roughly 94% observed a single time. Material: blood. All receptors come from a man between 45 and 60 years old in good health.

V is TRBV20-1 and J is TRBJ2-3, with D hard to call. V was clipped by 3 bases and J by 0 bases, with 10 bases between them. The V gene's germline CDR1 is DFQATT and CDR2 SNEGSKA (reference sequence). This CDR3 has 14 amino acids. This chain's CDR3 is CSASSGGSTDTQYF. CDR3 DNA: TGCAGTGCTAGTTCTGGCGGCAGCACAGATACGCAGTATTTT.

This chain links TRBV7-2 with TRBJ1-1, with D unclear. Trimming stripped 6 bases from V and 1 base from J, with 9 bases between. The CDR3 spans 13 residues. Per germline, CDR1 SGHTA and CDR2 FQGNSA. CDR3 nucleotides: TGTGCCAGCAGTCCTGTAAGGAACACTGAAGCTTTCTTT. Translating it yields CASSPVRNTEAFF.

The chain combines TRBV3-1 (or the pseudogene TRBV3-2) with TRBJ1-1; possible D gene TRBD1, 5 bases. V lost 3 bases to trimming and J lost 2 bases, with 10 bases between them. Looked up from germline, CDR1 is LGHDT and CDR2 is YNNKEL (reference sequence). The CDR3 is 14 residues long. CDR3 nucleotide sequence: TGTGCCAGCAGCCAGGGACGGGGAAACACTGAAGCTTTCTTT. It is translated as CASSQGRGNTEAFF.

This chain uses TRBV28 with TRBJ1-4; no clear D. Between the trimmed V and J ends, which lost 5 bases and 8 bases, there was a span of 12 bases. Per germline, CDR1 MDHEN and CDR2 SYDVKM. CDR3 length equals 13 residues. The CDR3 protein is CASSPGLGEKLFF. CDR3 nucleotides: TGTGCCAGCAGTCCTGGACTAGGGGAAAAACTGTTTTTT.

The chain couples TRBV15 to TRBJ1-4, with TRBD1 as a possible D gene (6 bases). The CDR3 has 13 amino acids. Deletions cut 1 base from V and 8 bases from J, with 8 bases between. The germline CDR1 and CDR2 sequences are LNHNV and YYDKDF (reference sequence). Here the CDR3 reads CATSRGQDEKLFF. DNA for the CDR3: TGTGCCACCAGCAGAGGACAGGACGAAAAACTGTTTTTT.

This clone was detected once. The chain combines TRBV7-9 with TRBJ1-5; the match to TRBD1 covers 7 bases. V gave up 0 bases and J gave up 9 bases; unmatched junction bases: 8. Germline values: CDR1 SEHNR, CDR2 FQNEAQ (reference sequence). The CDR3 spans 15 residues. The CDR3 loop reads CASSLAGGQDGPQHF. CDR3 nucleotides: TGTGCCAGCAGCTTAGCGGGTGGACAGGACGGGCCCCAGCATTTT.

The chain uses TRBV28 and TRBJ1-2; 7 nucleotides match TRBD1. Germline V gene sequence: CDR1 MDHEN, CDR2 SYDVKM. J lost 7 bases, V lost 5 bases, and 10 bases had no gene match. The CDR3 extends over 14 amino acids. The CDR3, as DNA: TGTGCCAGCAGTCTAAAGACAGGGTCGGGTGGCTACACCTTC. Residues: CASSLKTGSGGYTF.

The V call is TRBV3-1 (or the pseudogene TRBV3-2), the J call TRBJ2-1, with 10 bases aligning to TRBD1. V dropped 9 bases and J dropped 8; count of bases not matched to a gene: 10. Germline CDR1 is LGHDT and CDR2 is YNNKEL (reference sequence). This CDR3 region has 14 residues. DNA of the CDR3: TGTGCCAGTTTACCGGGACAGGGGTCCCATGAGCAGTTCTTC. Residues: CASLPGQGSHEQFF.

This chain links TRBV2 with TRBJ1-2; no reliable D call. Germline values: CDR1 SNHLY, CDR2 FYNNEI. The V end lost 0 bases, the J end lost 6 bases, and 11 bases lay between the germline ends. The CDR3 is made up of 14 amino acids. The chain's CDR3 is CASSEARGVDGYTF. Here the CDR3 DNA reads TGTGCCAGCAGTGAAGCACGGGGAGTCGATGGCTACACCTTC.

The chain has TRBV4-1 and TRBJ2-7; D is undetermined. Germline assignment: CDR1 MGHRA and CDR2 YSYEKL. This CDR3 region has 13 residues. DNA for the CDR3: TGCGCCAGCAGACAAGAAATATCCTACGAGCAGTACGTC. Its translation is CASRQEISYEQYV.

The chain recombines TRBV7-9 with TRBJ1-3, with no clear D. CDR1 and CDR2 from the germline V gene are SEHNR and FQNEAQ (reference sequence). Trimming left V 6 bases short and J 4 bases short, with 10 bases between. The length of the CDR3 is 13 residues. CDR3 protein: CASRMGEGNTIYF. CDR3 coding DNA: TGTGCCAGCAGGATGGGTGAGGGAAACACCATATATTTT.

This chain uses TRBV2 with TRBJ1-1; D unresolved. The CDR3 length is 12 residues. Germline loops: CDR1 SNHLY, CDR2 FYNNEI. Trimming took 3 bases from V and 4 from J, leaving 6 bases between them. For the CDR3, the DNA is TGTGCCAGCAGTGAGGGTCCCACTGAAGCTTTCTTT. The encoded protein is CASSEGPTEAFF.

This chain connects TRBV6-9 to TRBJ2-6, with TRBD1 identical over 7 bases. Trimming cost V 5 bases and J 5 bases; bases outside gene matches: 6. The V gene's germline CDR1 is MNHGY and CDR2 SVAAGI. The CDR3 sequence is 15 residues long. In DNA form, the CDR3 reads TGTGCCAGCAGTCGCACAGGGGTCAGGGCCAACGTCCTGACTTTC. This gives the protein CASSRTGVRANVLTF.

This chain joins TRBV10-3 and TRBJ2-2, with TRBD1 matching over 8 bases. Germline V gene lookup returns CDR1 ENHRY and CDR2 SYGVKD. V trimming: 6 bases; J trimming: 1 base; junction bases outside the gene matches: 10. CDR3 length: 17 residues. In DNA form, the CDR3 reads TGTGCCATCAGGGGGGACAGGACCTTCGTGAACACCGGGGAGCTGTTTTTT. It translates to CAIRGDRTFVNTGELFF.

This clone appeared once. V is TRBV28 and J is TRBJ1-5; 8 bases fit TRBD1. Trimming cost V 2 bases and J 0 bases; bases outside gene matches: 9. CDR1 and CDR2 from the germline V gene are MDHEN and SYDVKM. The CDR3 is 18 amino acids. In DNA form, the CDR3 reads TGTGCCAGCAGTTTAAGTAGGCAGGGGGCTTATAGCAATCAGCCCCAGCATTTT. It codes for CASSLSRQGAYSNQPQHF.

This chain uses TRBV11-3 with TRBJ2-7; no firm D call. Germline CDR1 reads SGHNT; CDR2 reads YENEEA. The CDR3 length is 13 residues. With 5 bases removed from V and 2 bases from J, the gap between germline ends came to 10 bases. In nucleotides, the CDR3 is TGTGCCAGCAGCCCCGGTCCCACCTACGAGCAGTACTTC. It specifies CASSPGPTYEQYF.

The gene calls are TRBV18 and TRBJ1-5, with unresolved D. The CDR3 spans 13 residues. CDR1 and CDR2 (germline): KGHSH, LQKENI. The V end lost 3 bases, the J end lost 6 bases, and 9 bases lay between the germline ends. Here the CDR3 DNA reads TGTGCCAGCTCACCTGGGTCTGGTCAGCCCCAGCATTTT. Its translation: CASSPGSGQPQHF.

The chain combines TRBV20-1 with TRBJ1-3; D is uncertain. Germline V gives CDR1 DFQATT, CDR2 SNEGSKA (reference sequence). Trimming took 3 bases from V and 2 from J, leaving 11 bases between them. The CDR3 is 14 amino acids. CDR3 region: CSASARETGNTIYF. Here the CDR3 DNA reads TGCAGTGCTAGTGCCCGGGAAACTGGAAACACCATATATTTT.

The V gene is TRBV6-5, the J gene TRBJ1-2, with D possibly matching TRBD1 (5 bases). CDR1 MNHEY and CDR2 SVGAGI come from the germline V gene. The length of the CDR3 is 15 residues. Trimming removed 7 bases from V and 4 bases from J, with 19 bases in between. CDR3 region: CASTPMREQVYGYTF. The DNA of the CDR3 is TGTGCCAGCACCCCAATGAGGGAACAGGTCTATGGCTACACCTTC.

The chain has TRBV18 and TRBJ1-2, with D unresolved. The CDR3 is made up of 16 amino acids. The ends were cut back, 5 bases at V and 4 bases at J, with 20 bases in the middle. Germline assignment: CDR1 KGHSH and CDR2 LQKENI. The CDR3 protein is CASSLGSLGSSYGYTF. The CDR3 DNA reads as TGTGCCAGCTCATTAGGCTCCTTGGGGTCCTCCTATGGCTACACCTTC.